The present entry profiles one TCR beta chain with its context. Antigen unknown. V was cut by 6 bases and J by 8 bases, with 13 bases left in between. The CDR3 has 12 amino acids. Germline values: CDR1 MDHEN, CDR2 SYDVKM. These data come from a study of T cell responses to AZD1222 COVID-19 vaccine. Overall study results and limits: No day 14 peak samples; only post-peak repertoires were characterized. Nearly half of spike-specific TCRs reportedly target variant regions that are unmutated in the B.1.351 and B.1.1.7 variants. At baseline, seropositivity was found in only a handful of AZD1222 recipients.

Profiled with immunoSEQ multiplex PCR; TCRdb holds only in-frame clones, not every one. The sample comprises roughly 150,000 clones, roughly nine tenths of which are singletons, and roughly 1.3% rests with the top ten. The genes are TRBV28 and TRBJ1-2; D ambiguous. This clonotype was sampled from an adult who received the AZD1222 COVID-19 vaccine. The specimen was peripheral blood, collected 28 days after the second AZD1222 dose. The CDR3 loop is CASRNLRDGYTF. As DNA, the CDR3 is TGTGCCAGCAGGAATCTCAGAGACGGCTACACCTTC.